Following are 26 T cell receptor beta chains from one sample sequenced in a study of blood T cell repertoires in COVID-19. Assay: immunoSEQ multiplex PCR; the TCRdb copy retains only in-frame clones and omits some. The table lists some 85,000 clones, around 80% of them singletons. Specimen: peripheral blood. These receptors were obtained from a woman at least 80 years old with active or convalescent COVID-19.

This clone has a single count. This chain uses TRBV7-2 with TRBJ2-1; D may be TRBD2 (5 bases). The V end was cut by 5 bases, the J end by 1 base, with 12 bases between. The CDR3 extends over 15 amino acids. Germline values: CDR1 SGHTA, CDR2 FQGNSA. The CDR3 is CASSIGVTSYNEQFF. In DNA form, the CDR3 reads TGTGCCAGCAGCATCGGGGTAACTTCCTACAATGAGCAGTTCTTC.

J is TRBJ1-2 and V is TRBV28; perhaps TRBD1 as D (6 bases). This CDR3 region has 14 residues. Germline V gene lookup returns CDR1 MDHEN and CDR2 SYDVKM. V shed 5 bases and J shed 5 bases, with 15 bases lying between them. The CDR3 sequence: CASSPPGQLYGYTF. CDR3 DNA sequence: TGTGCCAGCAGTCCACCCGGACAGTTGTATGGCTACACCTTC.

This clone turned up a few times. The gene calls are TRBV11-3 and TRBJ1-1; maybe TRBD1 (6 bases). Trimming cost V 2 bases and J 3 bases, with 7 bases left between them. Per germline, CDR1 SGHNT and CDR2 YENEEA. The CDR3 runs 13 residues. CDR3 bases: TGTGCCAGCAGCTTATCAGGGGACACTGAAGCTTTCTTT. Translation gives CASSLSGDTEAFF.

V is TRBV24-1 and J is TRBJ1-1, with D possibly TRBD1 on 5 matching bases. Germline V lookup: CDR1 KGHDR, CDR2 SFDVKD. V dropped 2 bases and J dropped 8 bases, with 11 bases sitting between them. The CDR3 length is 13 residues. The CDR3 DNA sequence: TGTGCCACCAGTGATTCCTACAGGTTAGAAGCTTTCTTT. Translated: CATSDSYRLEAFF.

This clone was observed once. The chain has TRBV4-3 and TRBJ2-7; 8 bases align to TRBD1. Unmatched junction bases numbered 6, after V lost 4 bases and J lost 4 bases. This CDR3 region has 14 residues. CDR1 and CDR2 (germline): LGHNA, YSLEER. The CDR3 loop reads CASSRGQGRYEQYF. As DNA, the CDR3 is TGCGCCAGCAGCCGAGGACAGGGAAGGTACGAGCAGTACTTC.

The rearrangement links TRBV6-4 to TRBJ1-2; the D gene is possibly TRBD1 (6 bases). The germline gives CDR1 MRHNA, CDR2 SNTAGT. The V gene lost 6 bases and the J gene lost 3 bases, with 17 bases spanning the gap. The length of the CDR3 is 15 residues. The DNA for the CDR3 is TGTGCCAGCAGACCTACAGGGAGCTTTGACTATGGCTACACCTTC. Translating gives CASRPTGSFDYGYTF.

The DNA of the CDR3 is TGTGCCAGCTCACCACCGGTAGAGGGTCAGAGACGGGCTGGAAACACCATATATTTT. Translating gives CASSPPVEGQRRAGNTIYF. This chain joins TRBV18 and TRBJ1-3; D call uncertain. The germline V and J ends were trimmed by 0 bases and 2 bases, with 20 bases remaining between them. The CDR3 is 19 residues long. Per germline, CDR1 KGHSH and CDR2 LQKENI.

The chain combines TRBV6-2 or TRBV6-3 with TRBJ1-2; D gene unclear. This CDR3 is built from 15 residues. Deletions cut 6 bases from V and 5 bases from J, with 19 bases between. CDR1 and CDR2 (germline): MNHEY, SVGEGT. This chain's CDR3 is CASSRGALALYGYTF. The CDR3 region has the DNA TGTGCCAGCAGCCGAGGAGCCCTGGCCCTATATGGCTACACCTTC.

This chain uses TRBV6-5 with TRBJ2-1; a possible D gene is TRBD1 (5 bases). The CDR3 has 15 residues. Germline CDR1 is MNHEY and CDR2 is SVGAGI. V was pared by 5 bases and J by 0 bases, with 11 bases between. CDR3 sequence reads: CASSPDMNSYNEQFF. CDR3 bases: TGTGCCAGCAGTCCGGACATGAACTCCTACAATGAGCAGTTCTTC.

Only one count was recorded for this clone. V gene TRBV10-1 combines with J gene TRBJ1-1; D remains unclear. The CDR3 sequence is 13 residues long. The V end lost 5 bases, the J end lost 6 bases, and 13 bases lay between the germline ends. Germline CDR1 and CDR2: WNHNN and SYGVQD (reference sequence). CDR3 coding DNA: TGCGCCAGCAGTCATCAACGGTCTTCTGAAGCTTTCTTT. This sequence encodes CASSHQRSSEAFF.

The chain links TRBV9 to TRBJ2-2; D not resolved. V lost 0 bases and J 6 bases, leaving 9 bases between the germline ends. Germline lookup yields CDR1 SGDLS and CDR2 YYNGEE. The CDR3 covers 14 residues. The CDR3 sequence is CASSVEQMSGELFF. The DNA of the CDR3 is TGTGCCAGCAGCGTAGAACAGATGTCCGGGGAGCTGTTTTTT.

The chain has TRBV7-9 and TRBJ1-4, with D maybe TRBD1 (5 bases). Trimming pared 5 bases from V and 3 bases from J, leaving 10 bases between. CDR1 and CDR2 (germline): SEHNR, FQNEAQ (reference sequence). The CDR3 loop spans 14 amino acids. The CDR3 DNA sequence: TGTGCCAGCAGCCTCACAGGTTCTAATGAAAAACTGTTTTTT. This gives the protein CASSLTGSNEKLFF.

The chain is built from TRBV7-8 and TRBJ2-1; 10 bases are a match to TRBD2. Germline-derived CDR1 and CDR2 are SGHVS and FQNEAQ. V trimming: 1 base; J trimming: 6 bases; junction bases outside the gene matches: 18. This CDR3 spans 20 amino acids. For the CDR3, the DNA is TGTGCCAGCAGCTTAGGGAGCGGGGGGGCCGGAGGTGGAGGTTTCAATGAGCAGTTCTTC. Its translation is CASSLGSGGAGGGGFNEQFF. Drawing the rest from reference TRBV7-8 and TRBJ2-1, the complete variable domain is GAGVSQSPRYKVAKRGQDVALRCDPISGHVSLFWYQQALGQGPEFLTYFQNEAQLDKSGLPSDRFFAERPEGSVSTLKIQRTQQEDSAVYLCASSLGSGGAGGGGFNEQFFGPGTRLTVL.

This clone came up a few times. The V call is TRBV15, the J call TRBJ1-6; tentative D call: TRBD1 (6 bases). Trimming removed 6 bases from V and 10 bases from J, with 19 bases in between. The germline V gene has CDR1 LNHNV and CDR2 YYDKDF (reference sequence). The CDR3 has 15 residues. In DNA form, the CDR3 reads TGTGCCACCAGTCCGCTTGGCAGGGGACGATCACCCCTCCACTTT. Translation: CATSPLGRGRSPLHF.

The V and J genes are TRBV19 and TRBJ1-6; no reliable D call. The CDR3 extends over 13 amino acids. V lost 3 bases, J lost 7 bases, and 7 bases lay in between. The germline CDR1 and CDR2 sequences are LNHDA and SQIVND (reference sequence). The CDR3 spells CASSIKTNSPLHF. The DNA for the CDR3 is TGTGCCAGTAGTATTAAAACAAATTCACCCCTCCACTTT.

This chain joins TRBV6-5 and TRBJ2-7; perhaps TRBD1 as D (5 bases). V shed 0 bases and J shed 2 bases, with 8 bases lying between them. The CDR3 totals 14 residues. The germline V gene has CDR1 MNHEY and CDR2 SVGAGI. The CDR3 coding sequence is TGTGCCAGCAGTTACTCCGAGACAGCCTACGAGCAGTACTTC. Its translation is CASSYSETAYEQYF.

The chain links TRBV11-2 to TRBJ1-6, with D perhaps TRBD1 (6 bases). Trimming shortened V by 5 bases and J by 9 bases, and 17 bases separated the two germline ends. The CDR3 has 15 amino acids. The germline V gene encodes CDR1 SGHAT and CDR2 FQNNGV. The CDR3 region is CASSPAGGGGSPLHF. The CDR3, as DNA: TGTGCCAGCAGCCCCGCGGGAGGGGGGGGTTCACCCCTCCACTTT.

CDR3 amino acids: CASSQTGDSGNTIYF. DNA for the CDR3: TGTGCCAGCAGTCAGACAGGCGACTCTGGAAACACCATATATTTT. The rearrangement uses TRBV6-1 and TRBJ1-3; weak D call: TRBD1 (6 bases). The CDR3 has 15 residues. CDR1 is MNHNS and CDR2 is SASEGT in the germline V gene. The ends were cut back, 5 bases at V and 0 bases at J, with 11 bases in the middle.

The CDR3 DNA is TGTGCCTGGATGGAGGGTGCCGGTTACAATGAGCAGTTCTTC. This translates into CAWMEGAGYNEQFF. The chain is built from TRBV30 and TRBJ2-1; possibly TRBD2 for D (6 bases). The V and J ends lost 4 bases and 4 bases respectively, with 14 bases between them. The CDR3 length is 14 residues. Per germline, CDR1 GTSNPN and CDR2 SVGIG (reference sequence).

This sequence joins TRBV7-3 and TRBJ2-6; TRBD2 aligns across 10 bases. Germline V gene sequence: CDR1 SGHTA, CDR2 FQGTGA. V was clipped by 5 bases and J by 0 bases; unmatched bases: 10. The CDR3 is 19 residues long. The CDR3 loop is CASSPTPLAGVSGANVLTF. As DNA, the CDR3 is TGTGCCAGCAGCCCAACCCCTCTAGCGGGAGTCTCTGGGGCCAACGTCCTGACTTTC.

V is TRBV6-5 and J is TRBJ1-1, with D possibly TRBD1 on 5 matching bases. This CDR3 is 14 amino acids long. V lost 4 bases, J lost 1 base, and 10 bases lay in between. Germline lookup yields CDR1 MNHEY and CDR2 SVGAGI. CDR3 protein: CASSSGIPNTEAFF. DNA for the CDR3: TGTGCCAGCAGTTCAGGGATACCGAACACTGAAGCTTTCTTT.

The gene calls are TRBV6-2 or TRBV6-3 and TRBJ2-7, with D uncertain. V was trimmed by 6 bases and J by 2 bases, leaving 8 bases between them. The CDR3 is 12 residues long. The germline V gene has CDR1 MNHEY and CDR2 SVGEGT. CDR3 nucleotide sequence: TGTGCCAGCAGCCTACAGACCTACGAGCAGTACTTC. As protein: CASSLQTYEQYF.

The chain couples TRBV19 to TRBJ2-7; D is possibly TRBD1 (6 bases). V lost 3 bases and J lost 3, with 12 bases in between. Germline CDR1 reads LNHDA; CDR2 reads SQIVND (reference sequence). This CDR3 contains 14 residues. The CDR3 loop is CASSMVAGDYEQYF. The DNA for the CDR3 is TGTGCCAGTAGTATGGTTGCAGGGGACTACGAGCAGTACTTC.

This clone has a handful of counts. This chain uses TRBV6-5 with TRBJ1-1, with D uncertain. V was shortened by 7 bases and J by 1 base, with 10 bases between the two germline ends. The CDR3 covers 13 residues. Germline CDR1 is MNHEY and CDR2 is SVGAGI. The CDR3 here is CASTNGWNTEAFF. In nucleotides, the CDR3 is TGTGCCAGCACCAACGGTTGGAACACTGAAGCTTTCTTT.

This chain links TRBV5-1 with TRBJ2-3; 10 bases map to TRBD2. V was pared by 1 base and J by 1 base, with 3 bases of the junction left unmatched. The CDR3 runs to 16 residues. In germline, CDR1 is SGHRS, CDR2 YFSETQ. The DNA for the CDR3 is TGCGCCAGCAGCTTGTCAGGACTAGCGGGCACAGATACGCAGTATTTT. Amino acid sequence: CASSLSGLAGTDTQYF. Variable domain in full (rest from reference TRBV5-1 and TRBJ2-3): KAGVTQTPRYLIKTRGQQVTLSCSPISGHRSVSWYQQTPGQGLQFLFEYFSETQRNKGNFPGRFSGRQFSNSRSEMNVSTLELGDSALYLCASSLSGLAGTDTQYFGPGTRLTVL.

The V and J genes are TRBV6-2 or TRBV6-3 and TRBJ2-1; 10 nucleotides align to TRBD2. Germline V gene sequence: CDR1 MNHEY, CDR2 SVGEGT. The CDR3 is 18 residues long. With V trimmed by 2 bases and J by 8 bases, 15 bases remained unmatched. The CDR3 DNA reads as TGTGCCAGCAGTTACCGGCTAGCGGGGGATGCCTCTAAGGATGAGCAGTTCTTC. Translation: CASSYRLAGDASKDEQFF.